These 22 T cell receptor beta chains originate from one sample sequenced in a study of immune evolution from preneoplasia to lung adenocarcinoma. Measured with immunoSEQ multiplex PCR; TCRdb has only the in-frame clones, and not every one. This table holds several thousand clones, over 75% found once. Sequencing was done on a sample of FFPE invasive lung adenocarcinoma tissue. The receptors derive from a person aged 55-75 years with lung adenocarcinoma.

The V gene is TRBV10-3, the J gene TRBJ1-5; 7 bases line up with TRBD1. The CDR3 contains 17 residues. Per the germline V gene, CDR1 is ENHRY and CDR2 is SYGVKD. Germline trimming cut 2 bases from V and 2 bases from J; bases unmatched to any gene: 9. The CDR3 loop is CAISERQGSRGNQPQHF. CDR3 in DNA: TGTGCCATCAGTGAGAGACAGGGAAGTAGGGGCAATCAGCCCCAGCATTTT.

The chain employs TRBV29-1 and TRBJ2-3; 7 nucleotides align to TRBD1. The CDR3 has 12 amino acids. CDR1 and CDR2 (germline): SQVTM, ANQGSEA. V trimming: 6 bases; J trimming: 3 bases; junction bases outside the gene matches: 3. CDR3 in DNA: TGCAGCGTGGCGACAGGGACAGATACGCAGTATTTT. Protein product: CSVATGTDTQYF.

The gene calls are TRBV4-1 and TRBJ2-5, with 11 nucleotides matching TRBD2. Germline V CDR1 and CDR2: MGHRA, YSYEKL. The CDR3 length is 16 residues. V lost 4 bases to trimming and J lost 3 bases; unmatched junction nucleotides: 7. The CDR3 bases are TGCGCCAGCAGCCTATGGGGGACTAGCGGAGAAGAGACCCAGTACTTC. Protein product: CASSLWGTSGEETQYF.

The rearrangement links TRBV30 to TRBJ2-6; D ambiguous. This CDR3 has 15 residues. Trimming pared 1 base from V and 0 bases from J, leaving 7 bases between. The germline CDR1 and CDR2 sequences are GTSNPN and SVGIG (reference sequence). In nucleotides, the CDR3 is TGTGCCTGGAGTGCCCTTCACTCTGGGGCCAACGTCCTGACTTTC. It is translated as CAWSALHSGANVLTF.

The gene calls are TRBV30 and TRBJ1-1; 7 bases align to TRBD1. With 4 bases clipped from V and 1 base from J, the junction kept 3 bases outside the gene matches. CDR1 and CDR2 (germline): GTSNPN, SVGIG (reference sequence). This CDR3 has 13 residues. The CDR3 region is CAWKGQPNTEAFF. The CDR3 DNA is TGTGCCTGGAAGGGACAGCCGAACACTGAAGCTTTCTTT. The full variable domain, with the rest looked up from reference TRBV30 and TRBJ1-1, is SQTIHQWPATLVQPVGSPLSLECTVEGTSNPNLYWYRQAAGRGLQLLFYSVGIGQISSEVPQNLSASRPQDRQFILSSKKLLLSDSGFYLCAWKGQPNTEAFFGQGTRLTVV.

The V gene is TRBV6-5, the J gene TRBJ1-2; 8 bases match TRBD1. Losses at the gene ends were 4 bases for V and 4 bases for J; bases not matched to a gene: 11. Germline CDR1 and CDR2: MNHEY and SVGAGI. This CDR3 spans 16 amino acids. The CDR3 region is CASSWDRQEGGYGYTF. The CDR3 nucleotides are TGTGCCAGCAGTTGGGACAGGCAGGAGGGGGGCTATGGCTACACCTTC.

This chain joins TRBV7-8 and TRBJ1-5; 7 nucleotides align to TRBD1. Germline CDR1 is SGHVS and CDR2 is FQNEAQ. With 2 bases clipped from V and 3 bases from J, the junction kept 4 bases outside the gene matches. This CDR3 is 15 amino acids long. The CDR3 region is CASSLRGQLNQPQHF. DNA of the CDR3: TGTGCCAGCAGCTTAAGGGGGCAGCTCAATCAGCCCCAGCATTTT.

For the CDR3, the DNA is TGTGCCAGCACCAGAACAGCGGGAGCCCCCTCTGGGGCCAACGTCCTGACTTTC. It codes for CASTRTAGAPSGANVLTF. The rearrangement links TRBV28 to TRBJ2-6; 8 positions match TRBD2. The CDR3 runs to 18 residues. Germline V lookup: CDR1 MDHEN, CDR2 SYDVKM. J was trimmed by 0 bases and V by 7 bases; bases with no gene match: 11.

The chain employs TRBV11-3 and TRBJ1-3; D gene unclear. There are 13 residues in the CDR3. In germline, CDR1 is SGHNT, CDR2 YENEEA. Trimming took off 6 bases at V and 2 bases at J, with 8 bases between the two ends. CDR3 DNA sequence: TGTGCCAGCAGGGGGAGAGCTGGAAACACCATATATTTT. Protein: CASRGRAGNTIYF. Looking up the rest from reference TRBV11-3 and TRBJ1-3 gives the full variable domain: EAGVVQSPRYKIIEKKQPVAFWCNPISGHNTLYWYLQNLGQGPELLIRYENEEAVDDSQLPKDRFSAERLKGVDSTLKIQPAELGDSAVYLCASRGRAGNTIYFGEGSWLTVV.

CDR3 coding DNA: TGTGCCAGCAGCTTGTACGCCGGGACAGGGGGCCAAGAGACCCAGTACTTC. This sequence encodes CASSLYAGTGGQETQYF. The chain links TRBV5-5 to TRBJ2-5; TRBD1 matches 11 bases. Germline CDR1 is SGHKS and CDR2 is YYEKEE (reference sequence). The CDR3 has 17 amino acids. With V trimmed by 1 base and J by 1 base, 6 bases remained unmatched.

V is TRBV5-1 and J is TRBJ2-7; D may be TRBD1 (5 bases). The V end was cut by 4 bases, the J end by 7 bases, with 15 bases between. This CDR3 spans 13 amino acids. CDR1 is SGHRS, CDR2 YFSETQ, per germline. The CDR3 protein is CASSRRTGEEQYF. The CDR3 DNA reads as TGCGCCAGCAGCCGACGCACAGGTGAGGAGCAGTACTTC.

This clone was counted a few times. The V gene is TRBV7-9, the J gene TRBJ1-1; D uncertain. Deletions cut 8 bases from V and 4 bases from J, with 8 bases between. The CDR3 extends over 11 amino acids. The germline gives CDR1 SEHNR, CDR2 FQNEAQ (reference sequence). The CDR3 DNA follows: TGTGCCAGCGGCGAGGGCACTGAAGCTTTCTTT. It encodes CASGEGTEAFF.

This sequence joins TRBV7-9 and TRBJ2-6, with D hard to call. The V gene's germline CDR1 is SEHNR and CDR2 FQNEAQ (reference sequence). The CDR3 contains 14 residues. Trimming left V 4 bases short and J 1 base short, with 5 bases between. CDR3 in amino acids: CASSSVSGANVLTF. The CDR3 DNA sequence: TGTGCCAGCAGCTCTGTATCTGGGGCCAACGTCCTGACTTTC.

The chain links TRBV5-8 to TRBJ2-2; D gene ambiguous. Germline CDR1 SGHTS, CDR2 YDEGEE. The V end lost 2 bases, the J end lost 0 bases, and 14 bases lay between the germline ends. CDR3 length equals 17 residues. As DNA, the CDR3 is TGTGCCAGCAGCTTCTCATTTCGGGCAGCGAACACCGGGGAGCTGTTTTTT. Its translation is CASSFSFRAANTGELFF.

The chain couples TRBV5-1 to TRBJ1-2; no firm D call. The CDR3 consists of 16 residues. Trimming removed 0 bases from V and 4 bases from J, with 16 bases in between. Per germline, CDR1 SGHRS and CDR2 YFSETQ. The CDR3 sequence: CASSLAISELSYGYTF. The CDR3 region has the DNA TGCGCCAGCAGCTTGGCCATATCAGAGCTATCCTATGGCTACACCTTC. Together with reference TRBV5-1 and TRBJ1-2, the CDR3 gives the full variable domain: KAGVTQTPRYLIKTRGQQVTLSCSPISGHRSVSWYQQTPGQGLQFLFEYFSETQRNKGNFPGRFSGRQFSNSRSEMNVSTLELGDSALYLCASSLAISELSYGYTFGSGTRLTVV.

The chain employs TRBV19 and TRBJ2-5; a weak D match, TRBD2 (5 bases). CDR1 is LNHDA, CDR2 SQIVND, per germline (reference sequence). V was trimmed by 3 bases and J by 5 bases, leaving 13 bases between them. The CDR3 is made up of 14 amino acids. CDR3 sequence: CASSMDSLGETQYF. The CDR3 DNA reads TGTGCCAGTAGTATGGACTCACTGGGGGAGACCCAGTACTTC.

The V gene is TRBV5-8, the J gene TRBJ1-1; D possibly corresponds to TRBD1 (6 bases). There are 15 residues in the CDR3. Germline lookup yields CDR1 SGHTS and CDR2 YDEGEE. V was pared by 4 bases and J by 10 bases, with 23 bases between. The CDR3 spells CASSPYQDSLVTAFF. As DNA, the CDR3 is TGTGCCAGCAGCCCGTACCAGGACAGTCTGGTGACAGCTTTCTTT.

The chain recombines TRBV7-6 with TRBJ2-7; 7 bases fit TRBD2. Unmatched junction bases numbered 6, after V lost 1 base and J lost 3 bases. Germline loops: CDR1 SGHVS, CDR2 FNYEAQ. This CDR3 is built from 15 residues. For the CDR3, the DNA is TGTGCCAGCAGCTTAGTTAACCTAGCGGACTACGAGCAGTACTTC. It specifies CASSLVNLADYEQYF.

The V and J genes are TRBV7-9 and TRBJ2-3; 10 positions agree with TRBD2. There are 15 residues in the CDR3. Germline V gene sequence: CDR1 SEHNR, CDR2 FQNEAQ (reference sequence). The trim removed 2 bases at V and 3 bases at J, leaving 2 bases unmatched. CDR3 residues: CASSLTTSGTDTQYF. CDR3 sequence (DNA): TGTGCCAGCAGCTTAACGACTAGCGGGACAGATACGCAGTATTTT.

V is TRBV28 and J is TRBJ2-1; 8 bases align to TRBD2. Trimming removed 5 bases from V and 7 bases from J; junction bases left unmatched: 7. The germline CDR1 and CDR2 sequences are MDHEN and SYDVKM. The CDR3 loop spans 14 amino acids. The DNA of the CDR3 is TGTGCCAGCAGTCCCTCGGGACTAGAAAATGAGCAGTTCTTC. Its translation: CASSPSGLENEQFF.

The chain employs TRBV18 and TRBJ1-1; the D gene is possibly TRBD1 (5 bases). Trimming cost V 2 bases and J 1 base, with 17 bases left between them. The CDR3 length is 17 residues. Germline lookup yields CDR1 KGHSH and CDR2 LQKENI. The CDR3 region has the DNA TGTGCCAGCTCACCAATTGGATTGAGGGGAGAGAACACTGAAGCTTTCTTT. Translated, it gives CASSPIGLRGENTEAFF.

The chain employs TRBV11-3 and TRBJ2-7; 7 bases are a match to TRBD2. CDR3 length equals 17 residues. The junction had 16 bases not matched to a gene; V was cut back by 8 bases and J by 0 bases. Germline assignment: CDR1 SGHNT and CDR2 YENEEA. The DNA for the CDR3 is TGTGCCAGCGGCTACGCATGGGGAGGGCCGAGCTCCTACGAGCAGTACTTC. Protein: CASGYAWGGPSSYEQYF.